This T cell receptor beta chain was recovered during a study of T cell changes during pregnancy in multiple sclerosis. This CDR3 spans 12 amino acids. Trimming took off 4 bases at V and 11 bases at J, with 15 bases between the two ends. Looked up from germline, CDR1 is SGHNT and CDR2 is YYREEE (reference sequence). Method: immunoSEQ multiplex PCR; TCRdb's copy keeps in-frame clones and lacks some. There are about 72,000 clones in the sample; less than 95% occur only once, and 0.86% lies in the top ten. V is TRBV5-4 and J is TRBJ1-1; TRBD1 is a possible D gene (6 bases). The input for sequencing was peripheral blood, taken in the second trimester of pregnancy. This clonotype originated in a female donor with multiple sclerosis, enrolled in a pregnancy study. As DNA, the CDR3 is TGTGCCAGCAGCCCTCGCGCAGGGGAGGCTTTCTTT. It yields the protein CASSPRAGEAFF.